The 17 T cell receptor beta chains presented below share a single source sample, sequenced in a study of spatial heterogeneity in lung cancer (dated by TCRdb to the late 2010s). The library was made by 5' RACE. This sample was sequenced with a NextSeq 500. TCRdb passed the public sequencing reads through fastp at Q25 and MiXCR, retaining productive beta sequences. Merged by CDR3 protein, the rows form single entries marked with the most common genes and DNA. For this sample the table gives about 60,000 distinct CDR3 sequences, of which 8% to 9% were detected only once. The ten largest clones add up to more than 12% of the sample. Reading the label with the study, this specimen's time point is: sample taken at primary tumor resection. Whole RNA extracted from tumor and nontumor lung tissue, or from cryopreserved PBMC samples, was used for TCR sequencing without cell sorting. Sequencing was performed on PBMCs, taken at surgery. Receptors originate from a female donor with early-stage non-small cell lung cancer.

V gene TRBV27 combines with J gene TRBJ1-5; D gene unclear. CDR1 and CDR2 from the germline V gene are MNHEY and SMNVEV (reference sequence). Deletions cut 5 bases from V and 3 bases from J, with 8 bases between. The CDR3 runs 13 residues. CDR3 DNA: TGTGCCAGCAGTGCGGGTAACAATCAGCCCCAGCATTTT. It is translated as CASSAGNNQPQHF.

This clonotype was detected a few times. The chain recombines TRBV6-2 or TRBV6-3 with TRBJ2-2; TRBD1 is a possible D gene (5 bases). The CDR3 totals 15 residues. V was pared by 8 bases and J by 2 bases, with 15 bases between. CDR1 and CDR2 (germline): MNHEY, SVGEGT. CDR3 coding DNA: TGTGCCAGCCGTTTACCCCAGGGCAACACCGGGGAGCTGTTTTTT. Translation gives CASRLPQGNTGELFF.

The sample holds many counts of this clonotype. The chain links TRBV7-9 to TRBJ2-5; unclear D gene. CDR1 SEHNR and CDR2 FQNEAQ come from the germline V gene (reference sequence). Trimming shortened V by 4 bases and J by 1 base, and 19 bases separated the two germline ends. There are 17 residues in the CDR3. The CDR3: CASSSSERRSRQETQYF. The DNA for the CDR3 is TGTGCCAGCAGCTCTTCCGAAAGACGTAGTCGCCAAGAGACCCAGTACTTC.

There are many counts of this clonotype. The rearrangement joins TRBV5-6 to TRBJ1-1, with D possibly matching TRBD1 (5 bases). V was trimmed by 1 base and J by 8 bases, leaving 15 bases between them. The CDR3 loop spans 14 amino acids. Germline V CDR1 and CDR2: SGHDT, YYEEEE. The CDR3 sequence is CASSLFRGVVEAFF. The CDR3 nucleotides read TGTGCCAGCAGCTTGTTTAGAGGGGTCGTGGAAGCTTTCTTT.

By share of the sample, this clonotype is medium-sized. The CDR3 coding sequence is TGTGCCAGCAGCCCCGGACAGGGCGTTACCTACGAGCAGTACTTC. Its protein product is CASSPGQGVTYEQYF. This chain uses TRBV3-1 with TRBJ2-7; TRBD1 aligns across 8 bases. The V and J ends lost 4 bases and 2 bases, in that order; junction bases with no gene match: 7. The CDR3 is 15 residues long. From germline, CDR1 is LGHDT and CDR2 YNNKEL (reference sequence).

V usage is TRBV6-5 and J usage is TRBJ1-5; 8 bases are shared with TRBD1. V was clipped by 6 bases and J by 0 bases; unmatched bases: 4. This CDR3 spans 15 amino acids. Germline V CDR1 and CDR2: MNHEY, SVGAGI. The CDR3 protein is CASRQTGDSNQPQHF. CDR3 bases: TGTGCCAGCAGACAGACAGGGGATAGCAATCAGCCCCAGCATTTT.

This clonotype has just a few counts. The chain is built from TRBV3-1 and TRBJ2-3; tentative D call: TRBD2 (7 bases). V lost 8 bases to trimming and J lost 6 bases, with 9 bases between them. Germline assignment: CDR1 LGHDT and CDR2 YNNKEL (reference sequence). The CDR3 runs 11 residues. CDR3 sequence: CASGRGDTQYF. The CDR3, as DNA: TGTGCCAGCGGGAGGGGGGATACGCAGTATTTT.

V and J are TRBV20-1 and TRBJ2-1, with D possibly being TRBD2 (7 bases). Germline V gene sequence: CDR1 DFQATT, CDR2 SNEGSKA (reference sequence). The V and J ends lost 5 bases and 3 bases respectively, with 17 bases between them. CDR3 size: 15 residues. The CDR3 region has the DNA TGCAGTGCTGGGGGGGCAGGGACTATCTACAATGAGCAGTTCTTC. Its protein product is CSAGGAGTIYNEQFF.

In this sample, this clonotype turned up many times. The chain employs TRBV6-2 or TRBV6-3 and TRBJ2-4, with a tentative D call TRBD2 (5 bases). Germline V gene sequence: CDR1 MNHEY, CDR2 SVGEGT. Trimming took 2 bases from V and 8 from J, leaving 16 bases between them. This CDR3 is built from 15 residues. CDR3 loop: CASSYRPGYQDIQYF. DNA for the CDR3: TGTGCCAGCAGTTACCGGCCGGGGTACCAAGACATTCAGTACTTC.

Only a few counts were recorded for this clonotype. The genes are TRBV18 and TRBJ1-1, with 8 bases that match TRBD1. Trimming removed 6 bases from V and 6 bases from J; junction bases left unmatched: 12. Germline V gene sequence: CDR1 KGHSH, CDR2 LQKENI. The CDR3 runs to 15 residues. DNA of the CDR3: TGTGCCAGCTCCCCAGGGGGCGATATGACCGCTGAAGCTTTCTTT. The encoded protein is CASSPGGDMTAEAFF.

This clonotype was counted ten times or more. V and J are TRBV6-2 or TRBV6-3 and TRBJ2-1; D unclear. In germline, CDR1 is MNHEY, CDR2 SVGEGT. This CDR3 spans 16 amino acids. V was shortened by 5 bases and J by 0 bases, with 14 bases between the two germline ends. This CDR3 reads CASSTLAANSYNEQFF. CDR3 DNA sequence: TGTGCCAGCAGTACCCTGGCGGCGAACTCCTACAATGAGCAGTTCTTC.

This clonotype was observed a single time. The chain is built from TRBV10-2 and TRBJ1-5, with 7 bases that match TRBD1. This CDR3 has 16 residues. With 0 bases clipped from V and 6 bases from J, the junction kept 8 bases outside the gene matches. Germline CDR1 and CDR2: WSHSY and SAAADI. CDR3 amino acids: CASSESRGRIPQPQHF. CDR3 coding DNA: TGCGCCAGCAGTGAGTCGAGGGGGCGAATACCTCAGCCCCAGCATTTT.

This chain links TRBV12-3 or TRBV12-4 with TRBJ2-5; 10 nucleotides agree with TRBD1. The V and J ends lost 6 bases and 1 base, in that order; junction bases with no gene match: 8. The CDR3 is 16 amino acids. The CDR3 nucleotides read TGTGCCAGCAGCCCCGCGACAGGGGGCTTCCAAGAGACCCAGTACTTC. Its translation: CASSPATGGFQETQYF.

The chain uses TRBV20-1 and TRBJ2-1; 10 nucleotides line up with TRBD2. Germline assignment: CDR1 DFQATT and CDR2 SNEGSKA (reference sequence). The V gene end was trimmed by 5 bases and the J gene end by 5 bases; junction bases not matched to a gene: 12. The CDR3 is 16 amino acids. The CDR3 DNA reads TGCAGTGCTCCTGACAATAGCGGGAGGTCTAACAATGAGCAGTTCTTC. Translation: CSAPDNSGRSNNEQFF.

This clonotype has a handful of counts. In DNA form, the CDR3 reads TGTGCCAGCAGCGTGGGACAGGGGGTCACCGGGGAGCTGTTTTTT. Amino acids: CASSVGQGVTGELFF. The V and J genes are TRBV7-3 and TRBJ2-2, with TRBD1 identical over 11 bases. The CDR3 totals 15 residues. Germline assignment: CDR1 SGHTA and CDR2 FQGTGA. V shed 5 bases, J shed 4 bases, and the junction held 3 bases outside the gene matches.

This clonotype has only a few counts. The chain joins TRBV5-1 to TRBJ1-2; D gene ambiguous. Germline V gene lookup returns CDR1 SGHRS and CDR2 YFSETQ. V lost 0 bases to trimming and J lost 2 bases, with 5 bases between them. CDR3 length: 13 residues. The CDR3 sequence is CASSLAGNYGYTF. The CDR3 region has the DNA TGCGCCAGCAGCTTGGCCGGGAACTATGGCTACACCTTC.

This chain connects TRBV11-3 to TRBJ1-1; D is undetermined. V lost 4 bases and J 7 bases, leaving 10 bases between the germline ends. The germline gives CDR1 SGHNT, CDR2 YENEEA. CDR3 length equals 12 residues. CDR3 DNA: TGTGCCAGCAGCTCACTCGGGAATGAAGCTTTCTTT. Protein sequence: CASSSLGNEAFF.